The 14 T cell receptor beta chains listed next were all sequenced from one sample in a study of T cells in women clearing cervical HPV infection. Method: immunoSEQ multiplex PCR; TCRdb's copy keeps in-frame clones and lacks some. The sample holds about 48,000 clones. The sample comprised blood buffy coat. These receptors all stem from a woman aged 18 to 75 with a cervical HPV16 infection that either progressed to CIN3+ or cleared (not recorded which).

As to this clone: From the germline J gene comes the end of the CDR3, since the read stops 3 residues before it. This sequence joins TRBV2 and TRBJ2-2; D is uncertain. Trimming stripped 6 bases from V and 0 bases from J, with 17 bases between. The CDR3 is made up of 17 amino acids. Germline V gene sequence: CDR1 SNHLY, CDR2 FYNNEI. The CDR3 loop reads CASRRPPKRTNTGELFF. The DNA read from the CDR3 is TGTGCCAGCAGGCGGCCACCAAAACGAACGAACACCGGGGAG. The whole variable domain, remainder taken from reference TRBV2 and TRBJ2-2, is EPEVTQTPSHQVTQMGQEVILRCVPISNHLYFYWYRQILGQKVEFLVSFYNNEISEKSEIFDDQFSVERPDGSNFTLKIRSTKLEDSAMYFCASRRPPKRTNTGELFFGEGSRLTVL.

On this clone: The read ends 3 residues early relative to the CDR3; the germline J gene fills the gap. This chain joins TRBV28 and TRBJ1-1, with no clear D. The CDR3 runs to 15 residues. Germline V CDR1 and CDR2: MDHEN, SYDVKM. Between the trimmed V and J ends, which lost 2 bases and 0 bases, there was a span of 10 bases. This CDR3 is CASSLAILLNTEAFF. The part of the CDR3 DNA that was read is TGTGCCAGCAGTTTAGCAATACTCCTGAACACTGAA.

To note about this clone: The read ends 3 residues early relative to the CDR3; the germline J gene fills the gap. The chain is built from TRBV7-2 and TRBJ2-3; D gene ambiguous. The germline V gene has CDR1 SGHTA and CDR2 FQGNSA. The V end was cut by 4 bases, the J end by 3 bases, with 11 bases between. CDR3 length equals 14 residues. CDR3 DNA (partial): TGTGCCAGCAGCTCACAACCTCTTACAGATACG. Translated: CASSSQPLTDT. The CDR3 in full is CASSSQPLTDTQYF.

Comment on this clone: The CDR3 extends 3 residues past the end of the read, so its final part is completed from the germline J gene. The chain joins TRBV13 to TRBJ2-3; unclear D gene. Germline CDR1 and CDR2: PRHDT and FYEKMQ (reference sequence). The CDR3 loop spans 14 amino acids. The V gene lost 0 bases and the J gene lost 3 bases, with 7 bases spanning the gap. Partial CDR3 DNA: TGTGCCAGCAGCTTAGGTGAAGGGACAGATACG. Its translation is CASSLGEGTDT. The whole CDR3 reads CASSLGEGTDTQYF.

As concerns this clone: The read comes to an end 3 residues before the CDR3 does, leaving the germline J gene to fill in the end. V is TRBV15 and J is TRBJ2-7; D uncertain. The CDR3 has 14 amino acids. V dropped 2 bases and J dropped 1 base, with 9 bases sitting between them. Germline V gene sequence: CDR1 LNHNV, CDR2 YYDKDF (reference sequence). Partial CDR3 DNA: TGTGCCACCAGCAGACCCTCCCAGTCCTACGAG. Encoded protein: CATSRPSQSYE. The whole CDR3 protein is CATSRPSQSYEQYF.

The sequenced CDR3 bases are TGCGCCAGCAGCTTGGGGGCAGGGGCCTTCTATGGC. It translates to CASSLGAGAFYG. The CDR3 reads in full as CASSLGAGAFYGYTF. The rearrangement uses TRBV5-1 and TRBJ1-2; a possible D gene is TRBD1 (6 bases). The CDR3 end falls 3 residues outside the read, so it is completed with the germline J gene. This CDR3 is built from 15 residues. Trimming removed 0 bases from V and 4 bases from J, with 13 bases in between. Germline V gene data show CDR1 as SGHRS and CDR2 as YFSETQ.

With regard to this clone: The read ends 3 residues early relative to the CDR3; the germline J gene fills the gap. The genes are TRBV19 and TRBJ1-6, with unresolved D. Germline values: CDR1 LNHDA, CDR2 SQIVND (reference sequence). V was pared by 3 bases and J by 8 bases, with 8 bases between. This CDR3 has 13 amino acids. The part of the CDR3 DNA that was read is TGTGCCAGTAGTATCCGTCTAGATTCACCC. Translated: CASSIRLDSP. The entire CDR3 is CASSIRLDSPLHF.

To note about this clone: Read coverage stops 3 residues before the CDR3 terminus; the germline J gene supplies the remainder. V gene TRBV10-3 combines with J gene TRBJ2-1, with 7 positions matching TRBD1. CDR1 is ENHRY, CDR2 SYGVKD, per germline. The CDR3 extends over 13 amino acids. V lost 11 bases, J lost 0 bases, and 4 bases stayed unmatched. Partial CDR3 DNA: TGTGCCGGCCGGGACAGCTCCTACAATGAG. Its protein is CAGRDSSYNE. The full CDR3 protein reads CAGRDSSYNEQFF.

Comments on this clone: With the read ending 3 residues before the CDR3 end, the germline J gene is used to fill in that end. This rearrangement joins TRBV12-5 to TRBJ2-1; 8 bases line up with TRBD1. The length of the CDR3 is 19 residues. J was trimmed by 5 bases and V by 0 bases; bases with no gene match: 15. In germline, CDR1 is LGHNT, CDR2 FRNRAP. The CDR3 bases that were read are TGTGCTAGTGGTTTGGTATGGGCCCGTTCAGGGGGCCAACACAATGAG. Encoded protein: CASGLVWARSGGQHNE. The entire CDR3 sequence reads CASGLVWARSGGQHNEQFF.

On this clone: The CDR3 is cut off 3 residues early in the read; its end comes from the germline J gene. This chain joins TRBV19 and TRBJ1-4; D may be TRBD1 (5 bases). This CDR3 contains 15 residues. Trimming left V 5 bases short and J 0 bases short, with 10 bases between. CDR1 LNHDA and CDR2 SQIVND come from the germline V gene (reference sequence). Here the CDR3 reads CASSSGGATNEKLFF. The sequenced part of the CDR3 DNA is TGTGCCAGTAGTTCGGGGGGGGCAACTAATGAAAAA. Full variable domain (rest looked up from reference TRBV19 and TRBJ1-4): DGGITQSPKYLFRKEGQNVTLSCEQNLNHDAMYWYRQDPGQGLRLIYYSQIVNDFQKGDIAEGYSVSREKKESFPLTVTSAQKNPTAFYLCASSSGGATNEKLFFGSGTQLSVL.

With respect to this clone: The CDR3 is cut off 3 residues early in the read; its end comes from the germline J gene. The V call is TRBV7-9, the J call TRBJ1-2; 7 nucleotides match TRBD1. The CDR3 is 13 amino acids. Per germline, CDR1 SEHNR and CDR2 FQNEAQ (reference sequence). The DNA read from the CDR3 is TGTGCCAGCAGTTCTACGGACAGGAGCGGC. It is translated as CASSSTDRSG. The whole CDR3 reads CASSSTDRSGYTF.

Turning to this clone: Mismatch with germline at one junction end may stem from a read error. The read stops 3 residues short of the end of the CDR3; the missing end is completed from the germline J gene. The gene calls are TRBV20-1 and TRBJ2-3; 12 nucleotides match TRBD2. The CDR3 is 19 residues long. Germline assignment: CDR1 DFQATT and CDR2 SNEGSKA (reference sequence). This CDR3 is CSVRVLSPSSGGGTDTQYF. CDR3 DNA, as far as it was read: TGCAGTGTTAGAGTCCTTTCCCCATCTAGCGGGGGGGGCACAGATACG.

As to this clone: The CDR3 end is not reached by the read, which stops 3 residues before it; the germline J gene fills it in. The rearrangement uses TRBV20-1 and TRBJ2-3; 11 bases agree with TRBD2. Germline CDR1 DFQATT, CDR2 SNEGSKA (reference sequence). Trimming took 2 bases from V and 0 from J; bases not matched to a gene: 4. CDR3 length equals 16 residues. CDR3 in amino acids: CSARSWTSGSTDTQYF. CDR3 DNA (partial): TGCAGTGCTAGAAGTTGGACTAGCGGGAGCACAGATACG.

On this clone: The missing CDR3 end, 3 residues past where the read stops, is filled in from the germline J gene. This rearrangement joins TRBV20-1 to TRBJ2-7; D may be TRBD1 (5 bases). Germline V CDR1 and CDR2: DFQATT, SNEGSKA (reference sequence). This CDR3 has 14 residues. The V end lost 0 bases, the J end lost 3 bases, and 12 bases lay between the germline ends. The DNA read from the CDR3 is TGCAGTGCTAGAGATGTGAGGACAATCTACGAG. This codes for CSARDVRTIYE. The CDR3 as a whole reads CSARDVRTIYEQYF.